This TCR beta chain was sequenced in a study of blood T cell repertoires in COVID-19. Study context: From the United States, Italy and Spain came samples of acute and convalescent COVID-19. PBMCs, B-cell-depleted T cells, or T cells were the source of the cDNA or gDNA that made up the material.

This clone was counted between two and nine times. Original handling: Nucleated cell number was recorded as an estimate derived from reference gene primer amplification. Sequencing was performed with immunoSEQ multiplex PCR; in TCRdb, only in-frame clones are kept and a portion is missing. The DNA gave D and trimming, while V, J and clone size come from that table. This sample has 95,000 to 150,000 clones, with around 83% found just once. V dropped 4 bases and J dropped 8 bases, with 11 bases sitting between them. Germline lookup yields CDR1 DFQATT and CDR2 SNEGSKA (reference sequence). This CDR3 region has 11 residues. Seattle patient enrollment occurred during active infection, with longitudinal follow-up thereafter.

J is TRBJ1-1 and V is TRBV20-1; D is undetermined. The TCR sequence derives from a woman older than 75 with COVID-19, enrolled during active disease. The specimen sequenced was peripheral blood. The CDR3 here is CSATPSAEAFF. CDR3 bases: TGCAGTGCTACGCCTAGTGCCGAAGCTTTCTTT.